A single sample gave rise to the 11 T cell receptor beta chains below, sequenced in a study of T cells in Graves' hyperthyroidism and ophthalmopathy. What was amplified from RNA transcripts were TCR beta CDR3 regions. First-round RT-PCR with HTBI primers amplified the TCR CDR3 region. TCRdb fed the multiplex PCR reads into MiXCR, producing one record per CDR3 protein. The data show about 640,000 distinct CDR3 sequences, more than 20% seen once. The source material was blood. These receptors were collected from a man aged 30-40 years with Graves' ophthalmopathy.

This clonotype was picked up a small number of times. The chain uses TRBV5-1 and TRBJ2-3; D may match TRBD1 or TRBD2 (6 bases each). Looked up from germline, CDR1 is SGHRS and CDR2 is YFSETQ. The CDR3 totals 14 residues. The V and J ends lost 3 bases and 5 bases respectively, with 13 bases between them. The CDR3 nucleotides are TGCGCCAGCAGCTGGGGGGCAGTAGAAGATACGCAGTATTTT. Its translation: CASSWGAVEDTQYF.

This clonotype was observed a handful of times. The rearrangement joins TRBV28 to TRBJ1-2; 7 bases line up with TRBD1. Per germline, CDR1 MDHEN and CDR2 SYDVKM. Trimming took 6 bases from V and 8 from J; bases not matched to a gene: 12. The CDR3 covers 14 residues. CDR3 loop: CASSRGTAALGYTF. The CDR3 region has the DNA TGTGCCAGCAGCCGAGGGACAGCTGCGTTAGGCTACACCTTC.

This clonotype was detected only a few times. This rearrangement joins TRBV12-3 or TRBV12-4 to TRBJ2-3; 9 bases agree with TRBD1. This CDR3 spans 14 amino acids. The J segment lost 1 base and the V segment lost 7 bases, leaving 3 bases of the junction unmatched. The CDR3 sequence: CASIRTGGTDTQYF. The CDR3 DNA is TGTGCCAGCATTCGGACAGGGGGCACAGATACGCAGTATTTT.

In its sample, this clonotype was seen many times. The J gene is TRBJ2-5, the V gene TRBV7-2; D unclear. CDR1 is SGHTA and CDR2 is FQGNSA in the germline V gene. V gave up 7 bases and J gave up 9 bases, with 21 bases separating them. The CDR3 contains 14 residues. For the CDR3, the DNA is TGTGCCAGCAACCGCGACGCAGGCCCGGCGCCCCAGTACTTC. Translated: CASNRDAGPAPQYF.

Here the CDR3 reads CASSESRLAETSYNEQFF. The DNA for the CDR3 is TGCGCCAGCAGTGAGTCGAGACTAGCGGAAACCTCCTACAATGAGCAGTTCTTC. The V call is TRBV10-2, the J call TRBJ2-1, with 9 bases matching TRBD2. CDR3 length: 18 residues. Trimming at V came to 0 bases and at J to 0 bases, leaving 6 bases not matched to a gene. In germline, CDR1 is WSHSY, CDR2 SAAADI.

A note on this clonotype: A read error is possible here, since a much larger clone lies one base away. The chain employs TRBV12-3 or TRBV12-4 and TRBJ2-1, with TRBD2 as a possible D gene (6 bases). Trimming left V 5 bases short and J 2 bases short, with 16 bases between. CDR3 length equals 16 residues. CDR3 in DNA: TGTGCCAGCAGTCTACTCCGGGAGTTCGCCTACAATGAGCAGTTCTTC. Amino acids: CASSLLREFAYNEQFF.

The rearrangement joins TRBV10-3 to TRBJ1-4, with TRBD1 matching 8 bases. CDR3 length: 13 amino acids. Unmatched junction bases numbered 3, after V lost 6 bases and J lost 6 bases. In germline, CDR1 is ENHRY, CDR2 SYGVKD. CDR3 amino acids: CAIRTTGDEKLFF. The CDR3 region has the DNA TGTGCCATCAGGACGACAGGGGATGAAAAACTGTTTTTT.

This clonotype appeared many times. V usage is TRBV2 and J usage is TRBJ1-2; a possible D gene is TRBD1 (5 bases). Germline assignment: CDR1 SNHLY and CDR2 FYNNEI. V lost 4 bases and J lost 0, with 12 bases in between. The CDR3 extends over 15 amino acids. CDR3 in amino acids: CASSGGQAANYGYTF. CDR3 coding DNA: TGTGCCAGCAGTGGAGGACAAGCGGCTAACTATGGCTACACCTTC.

V and J are TRBV3-1 and TRBJ1-1; D is unclear. Germline CDR1 reads LGHDT; CDR2 reads YNNKEL (reference sequence). Trimming took 5 bases from V and 9 from J, leaving 16 bases between them. The CDR3 covers 13 residues. The CDR3 DNA reads TGTGCCAGCAGCAGGGAGGCGAACGCTAAAGCTTTCTTT. This sequence encodes CASSREANAKAFF. Variable domain in full (rest from reference TRBV3-1 and TRBJ1-1): DTAVSQTPKYLVTQMGNDKSIKCEQNLGHDTMYWYKQDSKKFLKIMFSYNNKELIINETVPNRFSPKSPDKAHLNLHINSLELGDSAVYFCASSREANAKAFFGQGTRLTVV.

This clonotype was seen ten or more times. The V and J genes are TRBV7-2 and TRBJ2-3; D uncertain. V shed 2 bases and J shed 3 bases, with 6 bases lying between them. Germline assignment: CDR1 SGHTA and CDR2 FQGNSA. This CDR3 comprises 13 residues. CDR3 nucleotides: TGTGCCAGCAGCTTAATCAGTACAGATACGCAGTATTTT. Residues: CASSLISTDTQYF.

A note on this clonotype: One end of the junction is discordant with germline, which a read error may explain. This rearrangement joins TRBV2 to TRBJ1-4, with a tentative D call TRBD1 (6 bases). Germline lookup yields CDR1 SNHLY and CDR2 FYNNEI. This CDR3 is built from 13 residues. The CDR3 DNA follows: TGTGCCGGCAGGGGCAGGGGCTTTGAAAAACTGTTTTTT. It specifies CAGRGRGFEKLFF.